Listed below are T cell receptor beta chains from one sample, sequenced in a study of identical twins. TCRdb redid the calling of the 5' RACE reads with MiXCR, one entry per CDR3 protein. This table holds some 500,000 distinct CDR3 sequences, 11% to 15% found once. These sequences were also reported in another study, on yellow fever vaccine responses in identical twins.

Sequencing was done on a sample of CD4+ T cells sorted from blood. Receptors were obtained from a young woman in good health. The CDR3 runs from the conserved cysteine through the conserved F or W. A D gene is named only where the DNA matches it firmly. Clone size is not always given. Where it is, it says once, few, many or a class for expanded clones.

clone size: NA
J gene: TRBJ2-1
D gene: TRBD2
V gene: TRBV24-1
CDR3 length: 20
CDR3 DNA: TGTGCCACCAGTGACCCTCAAATCCGGACTAGCGGGATTTCCTACAATGAGCAGTTCTTC
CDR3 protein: CATSDPQIRTSGISYNEQFF

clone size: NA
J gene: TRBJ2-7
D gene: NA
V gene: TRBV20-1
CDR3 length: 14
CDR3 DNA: TGCAGTGCAGCCGAGGGGGGTTCCTCCTACGAGCAGTACTTC
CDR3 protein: CSAAEGGSSYEQYF

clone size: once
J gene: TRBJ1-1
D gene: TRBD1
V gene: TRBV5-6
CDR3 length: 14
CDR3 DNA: TGTGCCAGCAGCTTGGAGGGGGCGAACACTGAAGCTTTCTTT
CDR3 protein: CASSLEGANTEAFF

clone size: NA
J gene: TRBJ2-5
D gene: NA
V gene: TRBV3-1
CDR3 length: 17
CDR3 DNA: TGTGCCAGCAGCCAAACAAATCTCTACCCGGTAGGGGAGACCCAGTACTTC
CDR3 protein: CASSQTNLYPVGETQYF

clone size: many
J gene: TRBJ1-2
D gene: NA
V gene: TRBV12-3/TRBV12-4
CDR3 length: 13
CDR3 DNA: TGTGCCAGCAGTTTAGGGGGTCAGGGGGGCTACACCTTC
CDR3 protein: CASSLGGQGGYTF

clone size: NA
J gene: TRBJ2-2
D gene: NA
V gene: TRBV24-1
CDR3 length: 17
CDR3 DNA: TGTGCCACCAGTGGTGGAGGGGGAGGTCTGAGCACCGGGGAGCTGTTTTTT
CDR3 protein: CATSGGGGGLSTGELFF

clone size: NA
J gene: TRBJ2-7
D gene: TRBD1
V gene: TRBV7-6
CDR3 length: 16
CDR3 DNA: TGTGCCAGCAGCTTAGGCGGGACAGGGAACGGCTACGAGCAGTACTTC
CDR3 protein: CASSLGGTGNGYEQYF

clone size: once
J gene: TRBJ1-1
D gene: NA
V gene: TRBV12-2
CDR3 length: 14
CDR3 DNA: TGTGCAAGTCGCTTGACAGGGTCTGGTACTGAAGCTTTCTTT
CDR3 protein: CASRLTGSGTEAFF

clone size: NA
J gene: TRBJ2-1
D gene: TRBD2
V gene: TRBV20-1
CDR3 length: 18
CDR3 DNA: TGCAGTGCTAGAGATCTTGGTAGCGGGGGATCCTTCTACAATGAGCAGTTCTTC
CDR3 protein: CSARDLGSGGSFYNEQFF

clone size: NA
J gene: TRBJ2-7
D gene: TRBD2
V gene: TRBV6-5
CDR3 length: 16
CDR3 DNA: TGTGCCAGCAGTTACACCTCTAGCGGGGTTTTCTACGAGCAGTACTTC
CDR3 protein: CASSYTSSGVFYEQYF

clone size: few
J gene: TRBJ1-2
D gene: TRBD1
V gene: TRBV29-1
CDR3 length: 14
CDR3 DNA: TGCAGCGTAGCCGCGGGACAGGGATTCTATGGCTACACCTTC
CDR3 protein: CSVAAGQGFYGYTF

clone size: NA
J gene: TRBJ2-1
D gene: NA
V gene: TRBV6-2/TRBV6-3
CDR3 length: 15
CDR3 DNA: TGTGCCAGCAGTTGGCGGGACTCCTCCTACAATGAGCAGTTCTTC
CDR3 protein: CASSWRDSSYNEQFF

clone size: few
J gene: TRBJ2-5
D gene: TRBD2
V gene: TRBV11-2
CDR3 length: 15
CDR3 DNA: TGTGCCAGCAGCCCCGGGACTAGCGTCGAAGAGACCCAGTACTTC
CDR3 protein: CASSPGTSVEETQYF

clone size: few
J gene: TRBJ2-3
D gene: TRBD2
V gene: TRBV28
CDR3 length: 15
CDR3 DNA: TGTGCCAGCAGCCTTAGCGGGAGCCTCACAGATACGCAGTATTTT
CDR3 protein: CASSLSGSLTDTQYF

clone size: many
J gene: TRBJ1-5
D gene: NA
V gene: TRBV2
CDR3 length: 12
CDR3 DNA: TGTGCCAGCAGCATTCTAACTCAGGGCCAGCATTTT
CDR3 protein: CASSILTQGQHF

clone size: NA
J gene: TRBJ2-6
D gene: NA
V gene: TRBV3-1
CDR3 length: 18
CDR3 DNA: TGTGCCAGCAGCGATCGGACAGGGAGGGTCTCTGGGGCCAACGTCCTGACTTTC
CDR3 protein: CASSDRTGRVSGANVLTF

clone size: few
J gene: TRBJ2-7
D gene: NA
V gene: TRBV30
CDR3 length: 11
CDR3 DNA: TGTGCCTGGAATAGTGACTACGAGCAGTACTTC
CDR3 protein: CAWNSDYEQYF

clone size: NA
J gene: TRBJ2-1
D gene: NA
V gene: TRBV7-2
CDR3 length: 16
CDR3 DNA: TGTGCCAGCAGCCCGGGCCGGGGAAGAGGGCACAATGAGCAGTTCTTC
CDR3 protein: CASSPGRGRGHNEQFF